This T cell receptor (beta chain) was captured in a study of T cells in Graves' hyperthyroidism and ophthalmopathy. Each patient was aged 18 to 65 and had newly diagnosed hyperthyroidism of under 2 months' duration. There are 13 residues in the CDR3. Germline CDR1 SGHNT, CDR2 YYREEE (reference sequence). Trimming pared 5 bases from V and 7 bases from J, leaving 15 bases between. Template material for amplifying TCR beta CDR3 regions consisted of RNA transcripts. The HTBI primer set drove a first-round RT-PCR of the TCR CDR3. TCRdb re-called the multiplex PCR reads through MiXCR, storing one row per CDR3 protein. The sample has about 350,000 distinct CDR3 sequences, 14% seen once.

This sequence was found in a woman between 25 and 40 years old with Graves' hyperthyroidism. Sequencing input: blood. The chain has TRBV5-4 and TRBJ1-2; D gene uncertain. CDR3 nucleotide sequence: TGTGCCAGCAGGAACCCCAGCGTGAGTGGCTACACCTTC. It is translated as CASRNPSVSGYTF.